This is a list of T cell receptor beta chains from one sample in a study of T cell responses to AZD1222 COVID-19 vaccine. Profiled with immunoSEQ multiplex PCR; TCRdb holds only in-frame clones, not every one. Among roughly 150,000 clones, over 90% were seen once, and the ten largest hold 5% to 5.5%. Sample: peripheral blood, taken on day 0 of AZD1222 vaccination. The receptors shown here come from an adult in good health. The CDR3 runs from the conserved cysteine through the conserved F or W. The order of the fields is V gene, CDR3 length, clone size, J gene, D gene, CDR3 protein, CDR3 DNA. D genes are given only for firm matches. Clone size, where shown, is once, few, many, or a class for clones that have expanded.

TRBV11-1	15	NA	TRBJ2-7	NA	CASSSIAEGTYEQYF	TGTGCCAGCAGCTCCATAGCGGAGGGGACCTACGAGCAGTACTTC
TRBV30	15	NA	TRBJ2-6	NA	CAYDQPFSGANVLTF	TGTGCCTACGACCAACCTTTCTCTGGGGCCAACGTCCTGACTTTC
TRBV30	15	NA	TRBJ1-3	NA	CAWSQTVAAGNTIYF	TGTGCCTGGAGTCAAACCGTCGCCGCGGGAAACACCATATATTTT
TRBV20-1	11	NA	TRBJ2-2	NA	CSAPFTGELFF	TGCAGTGCTCCCTTTACCGGGGAGCTGTTTTTT
TRBV24-1	12	NA	TRBJ2-1	TRBD1	CATSRTGGEQFF	TGTGCCACCAGTAGGACAGGGGGTGAGCAGTTCTTC
TRBV7-2	13	NA	TRBJ2-7	NA	CASSSTGSNEQYF	TGTGCCAGCAGCTCCACAGGGAGCAACGAGCAGTACTTC
TRBV6-5	16	once	TRBJ2-2	TRBD2	CASSYSSSGPTGELFF	TGTGCCAGCAGTTACTCATCTAGCGGCCCCACCGGGGAGCTGTTTTTT
TRBV9	14	NA	TRBJ2-7	TRBD1	CASSTHPDRGPEGF	TGTGCCAGCAGCACCCACCCTGACAGGGGGCCAGAAGGCTTC
TRBV27	14	few	TRBJ2-3	TRBD2	CASRKAGGQDTQYF	TGTGCCAGCAGGAAAGCGGGAGGGCAAGATACGCAGTATTTT
TRBV28	12	NA	TRBJ2-7	NA	CASSGGEDEQYF	TGTGCCAGCTCAGGGGGGGAGGACGAGCAGTACTTC
TRBV3-1/TRBV3-2	15	NA	TRBJ2-7	TRBD1	CASSPLGTEQYEQYF	TGTGCCAGCAGCCCACTCGGGACAGAGCAGTACGAGCAGTACTTC
TRBV27	15	NA	TRBJ1-6	TRBD1	CASRGGTAYNSPLHF	TGTGCCAGCAGGGGAGGGACAGCTTATAATTCACCCCTCCACTTT
TRBV29-1	13	NA	TRBJ2-5	NA	CSVVRGGEETQYF	TGCAGCGTTGTTCGTGGCGGGGAAGAGACCCAGTACTTC
TRBV23-1	16	NA	TRBJ1-5	NA	CASSHFTGALHQPQHF	TGCGCCAGCAGTCATTTCACCGGGGCCCTCCATCAGCCCCAGCATTTT
TRBV28	19	NA	TRBJ1-5	NA	CASSLSIGLGSLWNQPQHF	TGTGCCAGCAGTTTATCAATTGGATTGGGGTCCCTATGGAATCAGCCCCAGCATTTT
TRBV19	15	NA	TRBJ1-5	NA	CASSPPQHSNQPQHF	TGTGCCAGTAGTCCGCCCCAACATAGCAATCAGCCCCAGCATTTT
TRBV6-5	15	NA	TRBJ1-2	TRBD1	CASSYSMGDRNGYTF	TGTGCCAGCAGTTACTCTATGGGGGACAGAAATGGCTACACCTTC
TRBV9	14	NA	TRBJ2-7	TRBD2	CASSLQAGGYEQYF	TGTGCCAGCAGCCTCCAGGCGGGAGGGTACGAGCAGTACTTC